The 23 T cell receptor beta chains below all came from one sample that was sequenced in a study of technical replicates of blood from a handful of donors. Libraries were prepared by immunoSEQ multiplex PCR; TCRdb keeps only in-frame clonotypes and omits some of them. This table holds 30,000 to 40,000 clones, approximately 94% found once. Sequences were obtained from PBMCs. The receptors stem from a human donor in good health. Some clones in this sample may be carry-over from other donors' samples.

V gene TRBV11-2 combines with J gene TRBJ1-1, with D unclear. Germline lookup yields CDR1 SGHAT and CDR2 FQNNGV. The CDR3 contains 15 residues. The V and J ends lost 5 bases and 3 bases respectively, with 16 bases between them. The CDR3, as DNA: TGTGCCAGCAGCCCTGGTCTTTACAGAGACACTGAAGCTTTCTTT. This translates into CASSPGLYRDTEAFF.

The chain employs TRBV5-1 and TRBJ2-3; 10 bases are shared with TRBD1. This CDR3 is 14 amino acids long. The germline V gene encodes CDR1 SGHRS and CDR2 YFSETQ. J was trimmed by 5 bases and V by 5 bases; bases with no gene match: 5. Here the CDR3 DNA reads TGCGCCAGCAGGACAGGGGGCTCGGAAGATACGCAGTATTTT. Its protein product is CASRTGGSEDTQYF.

The chain couples TRBV13 to TRBJ1-4; no clear D gene. There are 14 residues in the CDR3. CDR1 and CDR2 from the germline V gene are PRHDT and FYEKMQ (reference sequence). Trimming stripped 5 bases from V and 7 bases from J, with 14 bases between. In DNA form, the CDR3 reads TGTGCCAGCAGCCTCGGAGGAAGGAGTGAAAAACTGTTTTTT. Its translation: CASSLGGRSEKLFF.

V usage is TRBV5-1 and J usage is TRBJ1-2, with no clear D. The CDR3 is 14 amino acids. V lost 4 bases to trimming and J lost 3 bases, with 13 bases between them. CDR1 SGHRS and CDR2 YFSETQ come from the germline V gene. The CDR3 bases are TGCGCCAGCAGCCCCCCGATCGCGGACTATGGCTACACCTTC. Residues: CASSPPIADYGYTF. Full variable domain (remainder filled in from reference TRBV5-1 and TRBJ1-2): KAGVTQTPRYLIKTRGQQVTLSCSPISGHRSVSWYQQTPGQGLQFLFEYFSETQRNKGNFPGRFSGRQFSNSRSEMNVSTLELGDSALYLCASSPPIADYGYTFGSGTRLTVV.

The rearrangement uses TRBV6-6 and TRBJ2-3; D perhaps matches TRBD2 (5 bases). CDR3 length: 12 amino acids. Germline CDR1 MNHNY, CDR2 SVGAGI (reference sequence). Trimming shortened V by 10 bases and J by 3 bases, and 11 bases separated the two germline ends. The CDR3 DNA reads as TGTGCCACCTCGAGGGATACAGATACGCAGTATTTT. It is translated as CATSRDTDTQYF.

The sample holds one count of this clone. The V call is TRBV10-3, the J call TRBJ1-1; D perhaps matches TRBD1 (6 bases). The CDR3 is made up of 16 amino acids. Germline values: CDR1 ENHRY, CDR2 SYGVKD. With 0 bases removed from V and 1 base from J, the gap between germline ends came to 12 bases. CDR3 protein: CAISESRRTENTEAFF. CDR3 in DNA: TGTGCCATCAGTGAGTCTAGAAGGACAGAGAACACTGAAGCTTTCTTT.

V is TRBV5-6 and J is TRBJ2-4; 9 nucleotides align to TRBD1. The germline gives CDR1 SGHDT, CDR2 YYEEEE. This CDR3 has 17 amino acids. With 4 bases clipped from V and 1 base from J, the junction kept 9 bases outside the gene matches. The CDR3 DNA reads as TGTGCCAGCAGCCCCGACAGGGGGGGAGGTGCCAAAAACATTCAGTACTTC. Translated, it gives CASSPDRGGGAKNIQYF.

This sequence joins TRBV5-3 and TRBJ2-2; TRBD2 is a possible D gene (5 bases). TRBV5-3 is designated an ORF whose function remains uncertain. V was clipped by 0 bases and J by 5 bases, with 29 bases between them. The CDR3 length is 21 residues. DNA of the CDR3: TGTGCCAGAAGCTTGGGGATCCCCCGGAGGTCCGAAGCGTGGGGTACCGGGGAGCTGTTTTTT. Translated: CARSLGIPRRSEAWGTGELFF.

This chain connects TRBV7-2 to TRBJ1-6; the D gene is possibly TRBD1 (6 bases). CDR3 size: 16 residues. Trimming stripped 2 bases from V and 9 bases from J, with 17 bases between. Germline V lookup: CDR1 SGHTA, CDR2 FQGNSA. The CDR3: CASSLTAGARGSPLHF. The CDR3 coding sequence is TGTGCCAGCAGCTTAACGGCAGGGGCCCGGGGTTCACCCCTCCACTTT.

The rearrangement links TRBV7-3 to TRBJ2-2; possible D gene TRBD2, 5 bases. Trimming took off 2 bases at V and 0 bases at J, with 10 bases between the two ends. Germline V gene sequence: CDR1 SGHTA, CDR2 FQGTGA. This CDR3 spans 16 amino acids. The CDR3 here is CASSLSGLTNTGELFF. CDR3 DNA: TGTGCCAGCAGCTTATCTGGACTGACGAACACCGGGGAGCTGTTTTTT.

The chain uses TRBV5-6 and TRBJ1-1; perhaps TRBD1 as D (5 bases). From germline, CDR1 is SGHDT and CDR2 YYEEEE. The V end was cut by 2 bases, the J end by 2 bases, with 13 bases between. The CDR3 is made up of 15 amino acids. DNA for the CDR3: TGTGCCAGCAGCTTCGGCGGAGGGACCAACACTGAAGCTTTCTTT. Residues: CASSFGGGTNTEAFF.

The chain recombines TRBV10-3 with TRBJ1-1; D unresolved. V lost 9 bases and J 6 bases, leaving 17 bases between the germline ends. Germline V lookup: CDR1 ENHRY, CDR2 SYGVKD. This CDR3 region has 13 residues. CDR3 loop: CAIRFGEGAEAFF. Here the CDR3 DNA reads TGTGCCATTCGATTTGGGGAGGGAGCTGAAGCTTTCTTT.

The chain links TRBV18 to TRBJ2-7, with 9 positions matching TRBD2. Germline lookup yields CDR1 KGHSH and CDR2 LQKENI. This CDR3 is 17 amino acids long. The trim removed 6 bases at V and 2 bases at J, leaving 14 bases unmatched. Here the CDR3 DNA reads TGTGCCAGCTCGCCCTTGCTTAGCGGGAGCGGGGCCTACGAGCAGTACTTC. Encoded protein: CASSPLLSGSGAYEQYF.

The V and J genes are TRBV11-2 and TRBJ2-7; D is undetermined. Trimming pared 0 bases from V and 3 bases from J, leaving 3 bases between. The length of the CDR3 is 12 residues. Germline loops: CDR1 SGHAT, CDR2 FQNNGV. The CDR3 protein is CASSLDRYEQYF. CDR3 coding DNA: TGTGCCAGCAGCTTAGATCGCTACGAGCAGTACTTC.

This chain links TRBV11-2 with TRBJ2-7, with D possibly being TRBD2 (5 bases). V dropped 1 base and J dropped 7 bases, with 8 bases sitting between them. CDR1 SGHAT and CDR2 FQNNGV come from the germline V gene. The CDR3 has 12 residues. CDR3 region: CASSLVTGEQYF. Here the CDR3 DNA reads TGTGCCAGCAGCTTAGTCACGGGGGAGCAGTACTTC.

The chain joins TRBV27 to TRBJ1-3; tentative D call: TRBD1 (5 bases). The CDR3 length is 18 residues. V shed 5 bases and J shed 0 bases, with 20 bases lying between them. Looked up from germline, CDR1 is MNHEY and CDR2 is SMNVEV (reference sequence). Here the CDR3 reads CASSRTYQSPISGNTIYF. CDR3 coding DNA: TGTGCCAGCAGTCGGACATACCAATCACCCATCTCTGGAAACACCATATATTTT.

The chain recombines TRBV10-3 with TRBJ1-6, with D tentatively TRBD1 (6 bases). Trimming shortened V by 4 bases and J by 10 bases, and 14 bases separated the two germline ends. Per germline, CDR1 ENHRY and CDR2 SYGVKD. The CDR3 has 14 residues. Here the CDR3 reads CAISGVGAGSPLHF. The CDR3 nucleotides read TGTGCCATCAGTGGGGTGGGGGCAGGGTCACCCCTCCACTTT.

V is TRBV7-3 and J is TRBJ2-1; 8 nucleotides line up with TRBD2. Germline loops: CDR1 SGHTA, CDR2 FQGTGA. J gave up 1 base and V 2 bases, and 4 bases lay outside the gene matches. The CDR3 is 16 residues long. CDR3 region: CASSLQGLVSYNEQFF. In DNA, the CDR3 is TGTGCCAGCAGCTTACAGGGACTAGTGTCCTACAATGAGCAGTTCTTC.

The chain is built from TRBV5-3 and TRBJ1-5, with 7 bases matching TRBD1. TRBV5-3 is sorted into the ORF group, with uncertain function. Trimming removed 2 bases from V and 5 bases from J; junction bases left unmatched: 16. The CDR3 length is 18 residues. The CDR3 here is CARSFHRLDRDPYQPQHF. For the CDR3, the DNA is TGTGCCAGAAGCTTCCACCGTTTAGACAGGGACCCTTATCAGCCCCAGCATTTT.

This clone occurred once. The CDR3 sequence: CASSDERTGGTDTQYF. CDR3 DNA sequence: TGTGCCAGCAGTGACGAGAGGACAGGGGGCACAGATACGCAGTATTTT. The rearrangement links TRBV6-4 to TRBJ2-3; TRBD1 aligns across 9 bases. Per the germline V gene, CDR1 is MRHNA and CDR2 is SNTAGT. The J segment lost 1 base and the V segment lost 2 bases, leaving 4 bases of the junction unmatched. CDR3 size: 16 residues.

V is TRBV4-2 and J is TRBJ2-2; tentatively, D is TRBD1 (6 bases). Germline values: CDR1 LGHNA, CDR2 YNFKEQ. Between the trimmed V and J ends, which lost 4 bases and 3 bases, there was a span of 12 bases. The CDR3 totals 15 residues. The CDR3 region has the DNA TGTGCCAGCAGCCGTTTAGGGACACACACCGGGGAGCTGTTTTTT. Translated, it gives CASSRLGTHTGELFF.

The chain has TRBV25-1 and TRBJ2-2; D might be TRBD1 (6 bases). The CDR3 runs 15 residues. Trimming cost V 6 bases and J 4 bases, with 15 bases left between them. CDR1 and CDR2 (germline): MGHDK, SYGVNS. This chain's CDR3 is CASRRLQGATGELFF. CDR3 coding DNA: TGTGCCAGCAGGAGGCTACAGGGAGCCACCGGGGAGCTGTTTTTT.

This chain joins TRBV9 and TRBJ1-2, with 9 positions matching TRBD1. The CDR3 extends over 15 amino acids. Losses at the gene ends were 4 bases for V and 6 bases for J; bases not matched to a gene: 10. Germline V lookup: CDR1 SGDLS, CDR2 YYNGEE. CDR3 region: CASSFRDRVNDGYTF. The DNA of the CDR3 is TGTGCCAGCAGCTTCCGGGACAGGGTGAATGATGGCTACACCTTC.